The 25 T cell receptor beta chains reported below all come from one sample, sequenced in a study of control samples from healthy donors and cancer patients. Sequenced by immunoSEQ multiplex PCR; TCRdb stores in-frame clones only, minus some. This repertoire shows 100,000 to 150,000 clones, about nine tenths found once; its top ten account for 7% to 10%. Sequencing input: blood. These receptors were obtained from a man aged 40-50 years in good health.

This clone is a singleton in its sample. V is TRBV7-9 and J is TRBJ1-1; no firm D call. V shed 4 bases and J shed 0 bases, with 6 bases lying between them. The V gene's germline CDR1 is SEHNR and CDR2 FQNEAQ (reference sequence). The CDR3 is 13 amino acids. The CDR3 sequence is CASSSPLNTEAFF. DNA of the CDR3: TGTGCCAGCAGCTCTCCTTTGAACACTGAAGCTTTCTTT.

V gene TRBV7-2 combines with J gene TRBJ1-1; D call uncertain. Germline loops: CDR1 SGHTA, CDR2 FQGNSA. Trimming left V 0 bases short and J 1 base short, with 6 bases between. This CDR3 has 14 residues. The CDR3, as DNA: TGTGCCAGCAGCTTAGCCGGTAGGAACACTGAAGCTTTCTTT. Its protein is CASSLAGRNTEAFF.

For this clone: A much larger clone lies one base from this, so it may be a read error. The same CDR3 can be traced to other DNA sequences in this sample. The chain has TRBV4-1 and TRBJ1-2; D might be TRBD1 (5 bases). The CDR3 totals 14 residues. The germline V gene encodes CDR1 MGHRA and CDR2 YSYEKL. V was clipped by 4 bases and J by 11 bases, with 20 bases between them. CDR3 region: CASSLSEGTGGYTF. DNA for the CDR3: TGCGCCAGCAGCCTCAGCGAAGGGACGGGAGGTTACACCTTC.

This clone was observed once. The J gene is TRBJ2-3, the V gene TRBV12-3 or TRBV12-4; no firm D call. V lost 6 bases, J lost 11 bases, and 12 bases lay in between. The CDR3 has 11 residues. DNA for the CDR3: TGTGCCAGCAGATATAGGTGGTTGCAGTATTTT. Its protein product is CASRYRWLQYF.

V gene TRBV6-5 combines with J gene TRBJ2-1; D possibly corresponds to TRBD1 (6 bases). Trimming removed 6 bases at V and 3 bases at J, with 9 bases between. Germline V CDR1 and CDR2: MNHEY, SVGAGI. The CDR3 is 13 amino acids. CDR3: CASRRTDYNEQFF. The DNA for the CDR3 is TGTGCCAGCAGGCGGACAGACTACAATGAGCAGTTCTTC.

This chain connects TRBV7-9 to TRBJ1-1, with 8 bases fitting TRBD1. Trimming at V came to 2 bases and at J to 4 bases, leaving 3 bases not matched to a gene. The germline CDR1 and CDR2 sequences are SEHNR and FQNEAQ (reference sequence). The CDR3 contains 14 residues. The DNA for the CDR3 is TGTGCCAGCAGCTTACAGGGGGCGCGCACTGAAGCTTTCTTT. Protein: CASSLQGARTEAFF.

V gene TRBV4-1 combines with J gene TRBJ1-1; possibly TRBD1 for D (6 bases). CDR3 length: 16 amino acids. Germline V gene sequence: CDR1 MGHRA, CDR2 YSYEKL. V dropped 3 bases and J dropped 4 bases, with 18 bases sitting between them. The CDR3 DNA sequence: TGCGCCAGCAGCCAGGAGGCAGGGGCAAAGGGCACTGAAGCTTTCTTT. This codes for CASSQEAGAKGTEAFF.

V gene TRBV12-3 or TRBV12-4 combines with J gene TRBJ2-1; D assignment may be TRBD1 or TRBD2 (5 bases each). V was shortened by 5 bases and J by 9 bases, with 14 bases between the two germline ends. This CDR3 has 13 residues. This chain's CDR3 is CASSRLVGTEQFF. CDR3 bases: TGTGCCAGCAGTCGCTTAGTAGGGACTGAGCAGTTCTTC.

The rearrangement joins TRBV7-2 to TRBJ2-1; a weak D match, TRBD2 (5 bases). Germline V gene sequence: CDR1 SGHTA, CDR2 FQGNSA. The CDR3 consists of 13 residues. Trimming removed 7 bases from V and 9 bases from J, with 16 bases in between. DNA for the CDR3: TGTGCCAGCACCTCCGCGGGTCTGGGTGAGCAGTTCTTC. The encoded protein is CASTSAGLGEQFF.

The V gene is TRBV5-1, the J gene TRBJ1-3; 8 positions match TRBD1. CDR1 is SGHRS and CDR2 is YFSETQ in the germline V gene. The CDR3 is 14 residues long. The V and J ends lost 4 bases and 5 bases, in that order; junction bases with no gene match: 5. The CDR3 DNA reads TGCGCCAGCAGCATCGGACAGGGTCGAAACACCATATATTTT. Translation: CASSIGQGRNTIYF.

This clone has just a few counts. This chain links TRBV19 with TRBJ1-6; 9 bases match TRBD1. Germline V gene data show CDR1 as LNHDA and CDR2 as SQIVND (reference sequence). The length of the CDR3 is 15 residues. After removal of 11 bases from V and 9 bases from J, the junction contained 14 bases not matched to a gene. The CDR3 spells CAGKQGANSGSPLHF. In nucleotides, the CDR3 is TGTGCCGGCAAACAGGGGGCGAATTCAGGTTCACCCCTCCACTTT.

This sequence joins TRBV7-6 and TRBJ2-7; D may be TRBD1 (6 bases). The CDR3 totals 13 residues. Trimming took off 1 base at V and 9 bases at J, with 13 bases between the two ends. The germline gives CDR1 SGHVS, CDR2 FNYEAQ. Here the CDR3 DNA reads TGTGCCAGCAGCTTAGAGACAGGTCACGGGCAGTACTTC. Encoded protein: CASSLETGHGQYF.

The chain links TRBV7-6 to TRBJ2-7; D is possibly TRBD1 or TRBD2 (7 bases each). Germline V gene sequence: CDR1 SGHVS, CDR2 FNYEAQ. Trimming removed 5 bases at V and 3 bases at J, with 17 bases between. The CDR3 has 15 residues. For the CDR3, the DNA is TGTGCCAGCAGCCTATCGGGACAGCGGGACTACGAGCAGTACTTC. Amino acids: CASSLSGQRDYEQYF.

V usage is TRBV3-1 (or the pseudogene TRBV3-2) and J usage is TRBJ1-3, with 7 nucleotides matching TRBD1. Trimming took 0 bases from V and 2 from J; bases not matched to a gene: 4. The CDR3 consists of 16 residues. Germline CDR1 LGHDT, CDR2 YNNKEL (reference sequence). CDR3 bases: TGTGCCAGCAGCCAAGATATGAGGGGGCCTGGAAACACCATATATTTT. Its translation is CASSQDMRGPGNTIYF.

This clone was seen just once. The rearrangement uses TRBV10-2 and TRBJ1-2; no clear D gene. Germline V CDR1 and CDR2: WSHSY, SAAADI. V lost 5 bases and J lost 1, with 2 bases in between. This CDR3 is 11 amino acids long. This chain's CDR3 is CASSLNYGYTF. The CDR3 DNA follows: TGCGCCAGCAGTCTTAACTATGGCTACACCTTC.

This clone has just a few counts. The J gene is TRBJ2-5, the V gene TRBV18, with TRBD2 identical over 9 bases. Trimming took 5 bases from V and 4 from J; bases not matched to a gene: 2. CDR1 is KGHSH, CDR2 LQKENI, per germline. The CDR3 totals 13 residues. In DNA, the CDR3 is TGTGCCAGCTCAGCGGGACTAGCAGAGACCCAGTACTTC. It translates to CASSAGLAETQYF.

V gene TRBV2 combines with J gene TRBJ2-1, with 9 positions matching TRBD2. V was pared by 11 bases and J by 3 bases, with 11 bases of the junction left unmatched. Germline loops: CDR1 SNHLY, CDR2 FYNNEI. This CDR3 has 15 residues. CDR3 nucleotide sequence: TGTGCCGTCGGAGTAGGCGGGGGGGGCTACAATGAGCAGTTCTTC. Residues: CAVGVGGGGYNEQFF.

V usage is TRBV20-1 and J usage is TRBJ2-7; TRBD1 aligns across 8 bases. Germline loops: CDR1 DFQATT, CDR2 SNEGSKA (reference sequence). The CDR3 is 15 residues long. J was trimmed by 5 bases and V by 3 bases; bases with no gene match: 12. CDR3 sequence reads: CSASHKSRGPNEQYF. In nucleotides, the CDR3 is TGCAGTGCTAGTCATAAAAGCAGGGGGCCAAACGAGCAGTACTTC.

This chain connects TRBV7-8 to TRBJ2-1, with TRBD2 identical over 7 bases. J lost 7 bases, V lost 1 base, and 7 bases had no gene match. CDR1 and CDR2 from the germline V gene are SGHVS and FQNEAQ. This CDR3 spans 15 amino acids. The CDR3, as DNA: TGTGCCAGCAGCTTAGGGGGGGGGTCGAGGAATGAGCAGTTCTTC. This gives the protein CASSLGGGSRNEQFF.

V is TRBV19 and J is TRBJ1-5, with D hard to call. Looked up from germline, CDR1 is LNHDA and CDR2 is SQIVND (reference sequence). This CDR3 is built from 9 residues. CDR3 sequence reads: CYIGMTQHF. CDR3 bases: TGTTATATTGGGATGACCCAGCATTTT.

The chain couples TRBV4-3 to TRBJ1-1, with no clear D. V gave up 2 bases and J gave up 3 bases, with 7 bases separating them. This CDR3 contains 13 residues. The V gene's germline CDR1 is LGHNA and CDR2 YSLEER. The CDR3 reads CASSQWSDTEAFF. The CDR3 DNA reads as TGCGCCAGCAGCCAATGGAGCGACACTGAAGCTTTCTTT.

The chain employs TRBV21-1 and TRBJ1-5. TRBV21-1 is a listed pseudogene. The CDR3 is 15 residues long. DNA of the CDR3: TGTGCCAGCAGCAAAGGGCGCAGAGTGGGGCAGCCCCAGCATTTT. Translation: CASSKGRRVGQPQHF.

The chain combines TRBV11-3 with TRBJ2-7; the D gene is possibly TRBD2 (6 bases). Germline V lookup: CDR1 SGHNT, CDR2 YENEEA. This CDR3 has 14 amino acids. Trimming left V 6 bases short and J 5 bases short, with 17 bases between. Here the CDR3 reads CASSSVGGSDEQYF. CDR3 DNA: TGTGCCAGCAGTAGTGTGGGAGGCAGCGACGAGCAGTACTTC.

V usage is TRBV29-1 and J usage is TRBJ2-5; 14 positions match TRBD2. Losses at the gene ends were 8 bases for V and 5 bases for J; bases not matched to a gene: 7. This CDR3 region has 14 residues. Germline loops: CDR1 SQVTM, CDR2 ANQGSEA. CDR3 protein: CSMTSGGVLETQYF. Here the CDR3 DNA reads TGCAGCATGACTAGCGGGGGGGTTCTTGAGACCCAGTACTTC.

V gene TRBV5-1 combines with J gene TRBJ1-3; TRBD1 matches 8 bases. Per germline, CDR1 SGHRS and CDR2 YFSETQ. The CDR3 runs to 13 residues. Trimming cost V 7 bases and J 2 bases; bases outside gene matches: 2. The CDR3 DNA follows: TGCGCCAGCCAGGGGGCGCCTGGAAACACCATATATTTT. Its translation is CASQGAPGNTIYF.